The clone carrying this T cell receptor (beta chain) was observed at least ten times. As yet, its antigen is unknown. Time point defined: longitudinal time-point 2. The team produced cDNA through 5'RACE using 10-nucleotide random UMIs. A single record per CDR3 protein comes from TCRdb applying MiXCR to the 5' RACE reads. Here the sample spans about 80,000 distinct CDR3 sequences, approximately 6% being singletons. These data are taken from a study of neurological immune-mediated disorders. The germline CDR1 and CDR2 sequences are LGHDT and YNNKEL (reference sequence). The junction had 3 bases not matched to a gene; V was cut back by 4 bases and J by 2 bases. This CDR3 has 17 amino acids. Study-wide points: The greatest TCR clonal expansion occurred in HTLV-1-associated myelopathy and the least in multiple sclerosis, which fell below healthy controls. Across subjects, no CDR3 amino acid sequence appeared in expanded clones of more than one subject, a finding that suggested private repertoires in all groups.

Sequencing input: PBMCs. The chain is built from TRBV3-1 and TRBJ2-2; 14 bases are shared with TRBD2. The clonotype was recovered from a woman aged 60-75 years with multiple sclerosis. CDR3 in amino acids: CASSLTSGGANTGELFF. The CDR3 bases are TGTGCCAGCAGCCTGACTAGCGGGGGGGCCAACACCGGGGAGCTGTTTTTT.